In its sample, the clone carrying this T cell receptor (beta chain) was seen once. Here immunoSEQ multiplex PCR was the method, and the copy in TCRdb shows in-frame clones only, minus some. The sample yields some 96,000 clones, about 93% seen once. The sample belongs to a study of PD-1 blockade in classical Hodgkin lymphoma. Study-level information: Patients were administered nivolumab (3 mg/kg intravenously) every 2 weeks.

The CDR3 covers 16 residues. After removal of 1 base from V and 2 bases from J, the junction contained 5 bases not matched to a gene. CDR1 and CDR2 (germline): MGHRA, YSYEKL. Stated time point: cycle 4 day 1 (C4D1), after less than 7 weeks of nivolumab. All the patients suffered relapse after autologous stem cell transplantation, and brentuximab vedotin exposure differed. The receptor comes from a human donor with classical Hodgkin lymphoma. The rearrangement uses TRBV4-1 and TRBJ2-1; 7 nucleotides line up with TRBD1. Sequenced material: peripheral blood mononuclear cells (PBMCs), taken before the fourth cycle of nivolumab. The CDR3 DNA follows: TGCGCCAGCAGCCAAGCCGGGACAGCTACCTACAATGAGCAGTTCTTC. Translation: CASSQAGTATYNEQFF.